The T cell receptor (beta chain) under discussion was sequenced for a study of CXCR3-negative and CXCR3-positive naive CD8 T cells (dated by TCRdb to about 2019). Notes on the research overall: Around 140 million TRB reads were obtained in total, roughly 1.5 +/- 0.3 million reads per library. The diversity and physicochemical repertoire analyses included about a dozen donors pooled from two independent experiments. Naive subsets from about five donors and memory cells from 3 donors were included in the TRBV-TRBJ cluster analysis.

The investigation overall reported the following: CXCR3 expression partially decreased after cryopreservation, so most assays used freshly isolated PBMCs. Similar TRBV-TRBJ usage was shown by naive CXCR3-negative and CXCR3-positive cells from the same donor, whereas distinct patterns were shown by memory cells. TRB CDR3s from CXCR3-positive naive cells showed higher hydrophobicity (lower Kidera factor 4), lower energy, and higher strength and volume indices than CXCR3-negative naive cells. Because surface CD5, which is linked to self-reactivity in mice, was comparable between the naive subsets, TCR interaction strength was also inferred from the physicochemical properties of TRB CDR3s. Repertoire diversity was comparably high in both naive subsets but much lower in memory CD8+ T cells.

Each CD8+ T cell subset was flow-sorted in triplicate, and 300,000 or so cells per subset were placed directly into RLT lysis buffer. To exclude memory contaminants, naive CD8+ T cells were stringently defined as CD45RO-CCR7+CD27+CD95-. Standard density gradient centrifugation was used to isolate peripheral blood mononuclear cells from buffy coats. A FACSAria III was used to flow-sort naive CXCR3-negative and CXCR3-positive CD8+ T cells. Total RNA was extracted from sorted cells with an RNeasy Mini Kit. The CDR3 has 14 amino acids, counting the end cysteine and phenylalanine. Only the protein sequence is given. CDR1 and CDR2, looked up from the germline V gene, are MGHRA and YSYEKL. The sequencer listed for this sample is NextSeq 550. The Human TCR Profiling Kit (MiLaboratory) was used to make UMI-labeled 5' RACE TRB cDNA libraries. The full amount of extracted RNA was used for cDNA synthesis, and the full amount of resulting cDNA was used for PCR amplification. Libraries were prepared in parallel with an identical number of PCR cycles. In the paper's pipeline: About 50,000 +/- 10,000 unique UMI-labeled TRB cDNA molecules per library were extracted with MIGEC and MiXCR, with at least two reads per UMI required. On average, each library contained approximately 40,000 +/- 10,000 functional in-frame TRB CDR3 nucleotide clonotypes without stop codons. After downsampling to 5000 UMI-labeled TRB molecules per sample, diversity metrics such as normalized Shannon-Wiener and Chao1 were calculated in VDJtools. For the central five CDR3 residues, VDJtools calculated physicochemical properties weighted by clonotype size, namely interaction energy, strength, volume and Kidera factor 4. TCRdb reprocessed the sequencing reads and holds a single record per CDR3 protein sequence, with no DNA. V and J calls and clone size were set by TCRdb, not the authors. The sample table records about 81,000 distinct CDR3 sequences. Roughly 1.5% of the sample comes from the top ten.

Regarding this clonotype: Its antigen remains undetermined.

The chain is assembled from TRBV4-1 and TRBJ2-5. Input material: naive CXCR3- CD8+ T cells from blood. The cell subset or site label, as the study defines it: CD45RO-CCR7+CD27+CD95- naive CD8+ T cells lacking CXCR3 (TNR3-). This sequence was found in a human donor in good health. Some clones in this sample may be carry-over from other donors' samples. CDR3 region: CASSILGIQETQYF.